The rows below give T cell receptor beta chains drawn from one sample of a study of response to subunit inactivated influenza vaccine. TCRdb passed the RT-PCR reads through MiXCR, listing each CDR3 protein once. The repertoire holds 860,000 or so distinct CDR3 sequences, with 21% as singletons. The sequencing here drew on PBMCs from blood, taken 4 to 6 days after vaccination. These TCRs come from a man aged 50 to 60 who received an inactivated influenza vaccine. Each CDR3 is given with its conserved first and last residue. D genes are given only for firm matches. Where a row states a size, it is once, few, many or the class of an expanded clone; other rows omit it.

CDR3 protein,CDR3 DNA,V gene,D gene,J gene,clone size
CASTKGHGLNEQFF,TGTGCTAGCACCAAAGGCCACGGACTCAATGAGCAGTTCTTC,TRBV7-7,NA,TRBJ2-1,many
CASRASGPLSDEQFF,TGTGCCAGTAGGGCTTCAGGCCCTCTGTCAGATGAGCAGTTCTTC,TRBV19,NA,TRBJ2-1,few
CASSHEGDSYNEQFF,TGCGCCAGCAGTCACGAGGGGGATTCCTACAATGAGCAGTTCTTC,TRBV4-3,NA,TRBJ2-1,few
CASVRDSLSTDTQYF,TGTGCCAGCGTCCGGGACAGCCTTAGCACAGATACGCAGTATTTT,TRBV2,TRBD1,TRBJ2-3,many
CASSAGQHATNEKLFF,TGTGCCAGCAGCGCGGGACAGCATGCAACTAATGAAAAACTGTTTTTT,TRBV7-9,TRBD1,TRBJ1-4,few
CASSRPSSGANVLTF,TGTGCCAGCAGTAGACCGAGCTCTGGGGCCAACGTCCTGACTTTC,TRBV6-1,NA,TRBJ2-6,NA
CASSLRQGNNEQFF,TGTGCCAGCAGCTTACGACAGGGAAACAATGAGCAGTTCTTC,TRBV9,TRBD1,TRBJ2-1,NA
CASSRTRDPDTQYF,TGTGCCAGCAGCAGGACCAGGGATCCAGATACGCAGTATTTT,TRBV5-4,NA,TRBJ2-3,NA
CASSYSVFSYEQYF,TGTGCCAGCAGTTACTCCGTATTTTCCTACGAGCAGTACTTC,TRBV6-5,NA,TRBJ2-7,few
CASSSPRPSGRDTQYF,TGTGCCAGCAGTTCACCTAGGCCCTCGGGGAGGGATACGCAGTATTTT,TRBV6-5,NA,TRBJ2-3,few
CASSRTSGGNYNEQFF,TGTGCCAGCAGTCGGACTAGCGGGGGAAATTACAATGAGCAGTTCTTC,TRBV12-3/TRBV12-4,TRBD2,TRBJ2-1,NA
CASSPTSQGAVGDNEQFF,TGTGCCAGCTCACCCACTAGTCAGGGGGCCGTCGGCGACAATGAGCAGTTCTTC,TRBV18,TRBD1,TRBJ2-1,NA
CASSLRSDHTGELFF,TGTGCCAGCAGCTTAAGGAGCGACCACACCGGGGAGCTGTTTTTT,TRBV7-2,NA,TRBJ2-2,few
CASSIGGTALNTEAFF,TGTGCCAGTAGTATTGGCGGGACGGCCTTGAACACTGAAGCTTTCTTT,TRBV19,NA,TRBJ1-1,few
CASSLAQGRDQPQHF,TGTGCCAGCAGCTTGGCCCAGGGCAGGGATCAGCCCCAGCATTTT,TRBV5-5,NA,TRBJ1-5,few
CASSLGQWGEQFF,TGTGCCAGCAGTCTCGGACAGTGGGGTGAGCAGTTCTTC,TRBV28,NA,TRBJ2-1,few
CASSFKGTAASTDTQYF,TGTGCCAGCAGCTTTAAGGGGACAGCCGCTAGCACAGATACGCAGTATTTT,TRBV7-3,TRBD1,TRBJ2-3,few
CSVAPTGQEQFF,TGCAGCGTTGCCCCGACAGGGCAGGAGCAGTTCTTC,TRBV29-1,TRBD1,TRBJ2-1,few
CSATRGYTDTQYF,TGCAGTGCTACCAGGGGGTACACAGATACGCAGTATTTT,TRBV20-1,TRBD1,TRBJ2-3,few
CASSPDDRLIAEQFF,TGTGCCAGCAGCCCCGATGATAGGCTTATTGCTGAGCAGTTCTTC,TRBV7-9,NA,TRBJ2-1,NA
CASSTPFRDSNNEQFF,TGTGCCAGCAGTACGCCATTCCGGGACTCAAACAATGAGCAGTTCTTC,TRBV27,NA,TRBJ2-1,NA
CASRSGHNYEQYF,TGTGCCAGCAGATCAGGACACAACTACGAGCAGTACTTC,TRBV28,NA,TRBJ2-7,NA
CASSLGYLYEQYF,TGTGCCAGCAGCTTAGGGTACCTCTACGAGCAGTACTTC,TRBV7-9,NA,TRBJ2-7,NA